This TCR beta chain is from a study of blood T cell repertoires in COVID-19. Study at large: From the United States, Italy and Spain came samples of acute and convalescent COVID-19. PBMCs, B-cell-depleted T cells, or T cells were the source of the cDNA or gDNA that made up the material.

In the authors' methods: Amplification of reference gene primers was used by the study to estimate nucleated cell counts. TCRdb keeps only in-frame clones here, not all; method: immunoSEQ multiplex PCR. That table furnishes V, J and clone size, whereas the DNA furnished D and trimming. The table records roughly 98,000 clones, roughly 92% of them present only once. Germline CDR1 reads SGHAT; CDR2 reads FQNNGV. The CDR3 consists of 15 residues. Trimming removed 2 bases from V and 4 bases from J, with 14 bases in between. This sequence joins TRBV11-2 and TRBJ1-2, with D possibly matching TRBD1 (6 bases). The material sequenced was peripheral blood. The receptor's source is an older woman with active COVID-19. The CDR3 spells CASSLSLTGTYGYTF. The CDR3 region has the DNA TGTGCCAGCAGCTTATCCCTTACAGGGACCTATGGCTACACCTTC.